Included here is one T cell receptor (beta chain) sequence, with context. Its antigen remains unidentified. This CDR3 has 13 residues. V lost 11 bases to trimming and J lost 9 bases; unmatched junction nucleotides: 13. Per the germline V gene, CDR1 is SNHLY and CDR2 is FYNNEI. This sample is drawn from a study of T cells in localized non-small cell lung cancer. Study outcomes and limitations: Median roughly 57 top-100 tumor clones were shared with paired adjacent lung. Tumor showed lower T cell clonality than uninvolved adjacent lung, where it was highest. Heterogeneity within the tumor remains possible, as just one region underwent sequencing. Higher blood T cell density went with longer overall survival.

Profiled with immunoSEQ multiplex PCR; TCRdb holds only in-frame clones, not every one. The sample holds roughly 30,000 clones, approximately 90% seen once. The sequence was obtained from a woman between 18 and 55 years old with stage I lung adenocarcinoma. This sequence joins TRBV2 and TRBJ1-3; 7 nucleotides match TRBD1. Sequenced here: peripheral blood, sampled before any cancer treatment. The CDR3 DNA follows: TGTGCCGCCCTGGGACAGCCCGGCCCCACCATATATTTT. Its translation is CAALGQPGPTIYF.